This TCR beta chain was captured in a study of beta chain features in type 1 diabetes. The sequenced template was cDNA made from the entire isolated RNA. Average reads for naive, central memory and regulatory T cell samples were about 3.6 million. Assay: immunoSEQ multiplex PCR; the TCRdb copy retains only in-frame clones and omits some. The profile shows fewer than 900,000 clones, roughly 15% of them singletons. In germline, CDR1 is SEHNR, CDR2 FQNEAQ (reference sequence). The CDR3 spans 16 residues. The V end lost 5 bases, the J end lost 8 bases, and 22 bases lay between the germline ends. The sequenced sample consisted of naive CD4+ T cells from blood. This receptor was identified in a woman younger than 35 in good health. This chain links TRBV7-9 with TRBJ2-1; possible D gene TRBD2, 5 bases. CDR3 in amino acids: CASSPRGASFRDEQFF. The CDR3 DNA follows: TGTGCCAGCAGCCCTCGGGGAGCATCTTTCCGCGATGAGCAGTTCTTC. Using reference TRBV7-9 and TRBJ2-1 for the parts outside the CDR3, the full variable domain is DTGVSQNPRHKITKRGQNVTFRCDPISEHNRLYWYRQTLGQGPEFLTYFQNEAQLEKSRLLSDRFSAERPKGSFSTLEIQRTEQGDSAMYLCASSPRGASFRDEQFFGPGTRLTVL.